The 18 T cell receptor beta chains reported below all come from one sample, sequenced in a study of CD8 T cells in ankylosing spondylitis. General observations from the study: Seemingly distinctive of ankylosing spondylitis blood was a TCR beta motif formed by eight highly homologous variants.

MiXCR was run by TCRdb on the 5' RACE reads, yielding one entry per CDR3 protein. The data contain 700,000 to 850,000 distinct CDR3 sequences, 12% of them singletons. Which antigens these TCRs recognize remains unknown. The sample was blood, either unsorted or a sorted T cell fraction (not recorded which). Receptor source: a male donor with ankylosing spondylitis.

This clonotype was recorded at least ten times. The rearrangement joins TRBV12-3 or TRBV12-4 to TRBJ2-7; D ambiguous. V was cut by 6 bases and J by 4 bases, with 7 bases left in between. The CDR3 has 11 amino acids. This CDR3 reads CASSTYYEQYF. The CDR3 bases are TGTGCCAGCAGCACCTATTACGAGCAGTACTTC.

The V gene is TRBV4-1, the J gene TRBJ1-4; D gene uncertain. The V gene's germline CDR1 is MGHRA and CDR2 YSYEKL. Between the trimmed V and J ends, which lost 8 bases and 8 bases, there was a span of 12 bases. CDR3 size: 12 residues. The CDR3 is CASATGDEKLFF. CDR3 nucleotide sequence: TGCGCCAGCGCCACGGGCGACGAAAAACTGTTTTTT.

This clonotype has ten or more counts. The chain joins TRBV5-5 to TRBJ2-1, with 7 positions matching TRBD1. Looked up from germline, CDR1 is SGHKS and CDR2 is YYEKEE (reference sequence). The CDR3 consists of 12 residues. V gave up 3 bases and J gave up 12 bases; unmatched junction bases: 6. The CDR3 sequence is CASSWDSFMQFF. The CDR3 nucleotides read TGTGCCAGCAGCTGGGACAGCTTTATGCAGTTCTTC.

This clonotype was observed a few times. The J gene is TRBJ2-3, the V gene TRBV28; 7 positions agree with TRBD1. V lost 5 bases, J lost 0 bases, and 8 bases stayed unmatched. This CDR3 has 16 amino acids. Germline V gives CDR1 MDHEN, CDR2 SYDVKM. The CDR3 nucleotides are TGTGCCAGCAGTGCCCCTGGGGGACAGAGCACAGATACGCAGTATTTT. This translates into CASSAPGGQSTDTQYF.

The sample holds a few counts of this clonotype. The CDR3 loop is CASSFLGGGYEQYF. The CDR3 DNA reads as TGCGCCAGCAGCTTCCTAGGTGGAGGCTACGAGCAGTACTTC. The genes are TRBV5-1 and TRBJ2-7; D possibly corresponds to TRBD2 (5 bases). Trimming shortened V by 2 bases and J by 3 bases, and 12 bases separated the two germline ends. The CDR3 contains 14 residues. The germline gives CDR1 SGHRS, CDR2 YFSETQ.

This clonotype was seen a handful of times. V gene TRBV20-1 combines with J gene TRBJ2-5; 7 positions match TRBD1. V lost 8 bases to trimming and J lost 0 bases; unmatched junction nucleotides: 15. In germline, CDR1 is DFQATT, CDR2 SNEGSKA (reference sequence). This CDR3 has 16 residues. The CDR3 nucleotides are TGCAGTTCACAAAGGGAGACAGGGTCGTACCAAGAGACCCAGTACTTC. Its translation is CSSQRETGSYQETQYF.

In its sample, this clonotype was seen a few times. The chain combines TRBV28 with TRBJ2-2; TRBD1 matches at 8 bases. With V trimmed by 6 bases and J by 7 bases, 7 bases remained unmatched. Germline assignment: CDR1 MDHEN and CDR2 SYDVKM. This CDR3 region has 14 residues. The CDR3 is CASRPGGSRGELFF. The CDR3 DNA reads TGTGCCAGCAGACCAGGGGGCTCCCGCGGGGAGCTGTTTTTT.

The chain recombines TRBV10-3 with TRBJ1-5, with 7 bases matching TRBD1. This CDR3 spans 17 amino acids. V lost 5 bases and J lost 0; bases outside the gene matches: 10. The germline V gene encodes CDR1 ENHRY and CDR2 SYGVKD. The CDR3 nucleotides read TGTGCCATCAGTTCGGGACAGCTCGCAAGTAGCAATCAGCCCCAGCATTTT. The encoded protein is CAISSGQLASSNQPQHF.

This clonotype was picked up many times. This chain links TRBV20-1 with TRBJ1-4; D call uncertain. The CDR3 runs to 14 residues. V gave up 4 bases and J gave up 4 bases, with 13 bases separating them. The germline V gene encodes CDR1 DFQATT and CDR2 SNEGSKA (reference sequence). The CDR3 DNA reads TGCAGTGCTACCTTACCGCTTAATAATGAAAAACTGTTTTTT. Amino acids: CSATLPLNNEKLFF.

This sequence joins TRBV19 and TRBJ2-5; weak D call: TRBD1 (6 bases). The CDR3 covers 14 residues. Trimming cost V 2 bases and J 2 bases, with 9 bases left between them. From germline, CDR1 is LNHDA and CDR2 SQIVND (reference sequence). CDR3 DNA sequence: TGTGCCAGTAGTATATCGGGACATCAAGAGACCCAGTACTTC. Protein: CASSISGHQETQYF.

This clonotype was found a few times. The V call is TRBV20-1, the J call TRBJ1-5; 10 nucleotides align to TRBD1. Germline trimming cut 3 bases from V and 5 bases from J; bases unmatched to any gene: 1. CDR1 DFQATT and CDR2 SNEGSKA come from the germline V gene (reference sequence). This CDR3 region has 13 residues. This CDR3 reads CSASDRGHQPQHF. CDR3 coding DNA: TGCAGTGCTAGTGACAGGGGGCATCAGCCCCAGCATTTT.

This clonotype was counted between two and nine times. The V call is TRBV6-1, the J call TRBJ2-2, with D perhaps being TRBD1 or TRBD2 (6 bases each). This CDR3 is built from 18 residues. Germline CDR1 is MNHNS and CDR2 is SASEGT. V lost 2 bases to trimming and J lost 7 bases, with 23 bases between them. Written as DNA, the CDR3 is TGTGCCAGCAGTGAAACCCCCCCGGCCTTACAGGGAGGCGGGGAGCTGTTTTTT. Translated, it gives CASSETPPALQGGGELFF.

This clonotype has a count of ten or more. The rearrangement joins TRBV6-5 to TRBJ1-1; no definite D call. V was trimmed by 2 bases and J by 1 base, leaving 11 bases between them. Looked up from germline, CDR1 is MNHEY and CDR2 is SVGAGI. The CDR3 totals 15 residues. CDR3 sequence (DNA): TGTGCCAGCAGTTACGTGGGGAATGGGAACACTGAAGCTTTCTTT. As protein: CASSYVGNGNTEAFF.

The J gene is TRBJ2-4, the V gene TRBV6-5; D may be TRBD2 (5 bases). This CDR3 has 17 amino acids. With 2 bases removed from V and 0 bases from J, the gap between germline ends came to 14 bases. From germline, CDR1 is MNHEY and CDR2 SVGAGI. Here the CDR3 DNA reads TGTGCCAGCAGTTACCCTGGACCGGGGAAAGCCAAAAACATTCAGTACTTC. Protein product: CASSYPGPGKAKNIQYF.

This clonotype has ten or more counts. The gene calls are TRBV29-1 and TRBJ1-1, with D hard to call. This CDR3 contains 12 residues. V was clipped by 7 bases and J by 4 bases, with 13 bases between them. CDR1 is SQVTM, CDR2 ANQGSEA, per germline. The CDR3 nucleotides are TGCAGCGCCCGCCCCGGGAGCACTGAAGCTTTCTTT. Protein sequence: CSARPGSTEAFF. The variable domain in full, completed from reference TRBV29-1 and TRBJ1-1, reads SAVISQKPSRDICQRGTSLTIQCQVDSQVTMMFWYRQQPGQSLTLIATANQGSEATYESGFVIDKFPISRPNLTFSTLTVSNMSPEDSSIYLCSARPGSTEAFFGQGTRLTVV.

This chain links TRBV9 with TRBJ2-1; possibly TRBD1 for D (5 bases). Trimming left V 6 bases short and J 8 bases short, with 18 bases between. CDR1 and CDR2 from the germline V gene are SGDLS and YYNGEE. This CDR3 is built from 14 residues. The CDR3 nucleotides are TGTGCCAGCACCCTCGGGCCTTGGGGCGATGAGCAGTTCTTC. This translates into CASTLGPWGDEQFF.

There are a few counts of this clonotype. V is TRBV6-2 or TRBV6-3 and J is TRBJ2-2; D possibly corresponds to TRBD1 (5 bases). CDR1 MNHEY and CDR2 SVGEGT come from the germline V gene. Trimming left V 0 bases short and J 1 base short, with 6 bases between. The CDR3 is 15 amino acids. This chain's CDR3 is CASSYSQGNTGELFF. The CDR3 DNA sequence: TGTGCCAGCAGTTACTCCCAGGGGAACACCGGGGAGCTGTTTTTT.

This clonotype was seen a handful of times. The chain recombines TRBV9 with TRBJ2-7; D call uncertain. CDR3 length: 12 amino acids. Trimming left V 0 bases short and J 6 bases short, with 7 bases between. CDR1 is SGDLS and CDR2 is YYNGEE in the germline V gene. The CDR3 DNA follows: TGTGCCAGCAGCGTAGCCCGCGGCGAGCAGTACTTC. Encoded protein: CASSVARGEQYF.